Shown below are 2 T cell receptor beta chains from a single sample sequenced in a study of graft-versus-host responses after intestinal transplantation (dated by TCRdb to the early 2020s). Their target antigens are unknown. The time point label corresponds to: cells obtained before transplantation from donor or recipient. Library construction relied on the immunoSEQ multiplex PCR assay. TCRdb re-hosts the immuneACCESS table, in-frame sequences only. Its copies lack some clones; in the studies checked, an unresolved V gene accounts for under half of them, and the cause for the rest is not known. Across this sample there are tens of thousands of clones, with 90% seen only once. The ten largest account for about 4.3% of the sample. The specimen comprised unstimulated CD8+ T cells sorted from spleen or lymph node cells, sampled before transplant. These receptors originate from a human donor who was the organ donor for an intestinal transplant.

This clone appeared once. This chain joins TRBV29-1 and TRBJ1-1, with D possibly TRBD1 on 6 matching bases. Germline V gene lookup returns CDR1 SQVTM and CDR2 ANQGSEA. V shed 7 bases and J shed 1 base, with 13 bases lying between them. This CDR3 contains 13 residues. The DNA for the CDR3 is TGCAGCGCCGGCTGGGGGCAGAACACTGAAGCTTTCTTT. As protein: CSAGWGQNTEAFF.

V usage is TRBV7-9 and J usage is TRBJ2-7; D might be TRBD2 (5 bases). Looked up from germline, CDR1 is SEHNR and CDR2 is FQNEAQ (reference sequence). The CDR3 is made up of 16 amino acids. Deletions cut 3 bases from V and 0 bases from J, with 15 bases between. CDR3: CASSFAGSPISYEQYV. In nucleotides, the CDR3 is TGTGCCAGCAGCTTTGCGGGCAGTCCTATCTCCTACGAGCAGTACGTC.